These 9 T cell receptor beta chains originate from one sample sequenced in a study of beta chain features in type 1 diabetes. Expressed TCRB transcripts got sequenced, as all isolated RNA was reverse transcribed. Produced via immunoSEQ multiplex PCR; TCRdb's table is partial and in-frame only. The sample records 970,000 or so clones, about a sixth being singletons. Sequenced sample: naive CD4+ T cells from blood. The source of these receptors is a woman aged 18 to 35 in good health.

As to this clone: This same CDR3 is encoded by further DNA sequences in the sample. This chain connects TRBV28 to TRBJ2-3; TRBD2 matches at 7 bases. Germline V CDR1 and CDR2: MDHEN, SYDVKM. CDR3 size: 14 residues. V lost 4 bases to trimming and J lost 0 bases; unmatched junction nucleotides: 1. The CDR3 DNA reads TGTGCCAGCAGTTCTAGCGGAAGCACAGATACGCAGTATTTT. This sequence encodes CASSSSGSTDTQYF.

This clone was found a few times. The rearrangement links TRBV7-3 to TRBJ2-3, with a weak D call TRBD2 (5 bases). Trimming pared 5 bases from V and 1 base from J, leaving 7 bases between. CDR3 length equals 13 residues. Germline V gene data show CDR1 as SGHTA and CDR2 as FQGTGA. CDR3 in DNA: TGTGCCAGCAGCGCACTAGGCACAGATACGCAGTATTTT. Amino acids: CASSALGTDTQYF.

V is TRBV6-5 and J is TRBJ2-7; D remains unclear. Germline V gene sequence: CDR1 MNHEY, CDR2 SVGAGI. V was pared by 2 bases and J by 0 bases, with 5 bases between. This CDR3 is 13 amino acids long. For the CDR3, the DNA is TGTGCCAGCAGTTACAAGGGCTCCTACGAGCAGTACTTC. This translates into CASSYKGSYEQYF.

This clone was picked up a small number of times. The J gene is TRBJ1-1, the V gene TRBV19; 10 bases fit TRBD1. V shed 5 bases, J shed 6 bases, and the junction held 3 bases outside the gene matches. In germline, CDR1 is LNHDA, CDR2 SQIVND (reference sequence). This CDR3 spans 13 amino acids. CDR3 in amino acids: CASSPDRGSEAFF. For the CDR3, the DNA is TGTGCCAGTAGTCCGGACAGGGGGTCTGAAGCTTTCTTT.

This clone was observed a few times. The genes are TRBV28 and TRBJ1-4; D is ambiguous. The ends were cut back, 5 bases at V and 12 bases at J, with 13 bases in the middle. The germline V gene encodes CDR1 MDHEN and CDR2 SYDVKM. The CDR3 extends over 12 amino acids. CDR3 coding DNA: TGTGCCAGCAGTGCCGTTGGAGTGGAACTGTTTTTT. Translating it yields CASSAVGVELFF.

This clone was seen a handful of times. Here the CDR3 reads CASSPHTGTSGSGAQYF. In nucleotides, the CDR3 is TGTGCCAGCAGCCCCCATACCGGGACTAGCGGGAGTGGCGCACAGTACTTC. The chain employs TRBV7-9 and TRBJ2-7; 14 bases map to TRBD2. V was pared by 5 bases and J by 10 bases, with 16 bases of the junction left unmatched. The CDR3 length is 17 residues. Per the germline V gene, CDR1 is SEHNR and CDR2 is FQNEAQ (reference sequence).

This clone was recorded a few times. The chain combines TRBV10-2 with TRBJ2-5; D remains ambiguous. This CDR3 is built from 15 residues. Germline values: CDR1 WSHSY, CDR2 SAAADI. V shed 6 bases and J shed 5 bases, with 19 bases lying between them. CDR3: CASSAPPMPRETQYF. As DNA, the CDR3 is TGCGCCAGCAGCGCCCCTCCCATGCCTCGGGAGACCCAGTACTTC.

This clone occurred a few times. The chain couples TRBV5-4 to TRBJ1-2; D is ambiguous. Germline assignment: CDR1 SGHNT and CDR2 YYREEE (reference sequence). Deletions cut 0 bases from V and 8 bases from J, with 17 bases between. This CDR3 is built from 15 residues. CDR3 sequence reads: CASSLGGGRNSGYTF. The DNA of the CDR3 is TGTGCCAGCAGCTTGGGGGGAGGTCGGAATTCAGGCTACACCTTC.

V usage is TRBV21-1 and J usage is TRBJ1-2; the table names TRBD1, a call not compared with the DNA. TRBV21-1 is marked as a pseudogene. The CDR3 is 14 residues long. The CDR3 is CASSKGQASYGYTF. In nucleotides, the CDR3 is TGTGCCAGCAGCAAAGGACAGGCTTCCTATGGCTACACCTTC.